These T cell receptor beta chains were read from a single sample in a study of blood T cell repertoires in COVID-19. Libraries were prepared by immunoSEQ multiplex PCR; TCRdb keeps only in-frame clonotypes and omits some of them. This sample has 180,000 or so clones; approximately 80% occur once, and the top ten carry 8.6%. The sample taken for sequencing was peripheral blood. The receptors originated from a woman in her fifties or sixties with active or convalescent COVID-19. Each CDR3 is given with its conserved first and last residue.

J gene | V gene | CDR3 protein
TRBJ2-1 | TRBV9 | CASSVGQAYNEQFF
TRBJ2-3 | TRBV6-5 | CASSRTSGISDTQYF
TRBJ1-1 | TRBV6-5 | CASSYGTNSPEAFF
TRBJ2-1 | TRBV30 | CAWSRAGGPYNEQFF
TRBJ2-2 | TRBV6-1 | CASSDIGQGSNTGELFF
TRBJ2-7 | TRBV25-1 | CASTQTERDGGEQYF
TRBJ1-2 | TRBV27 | CASRVRANYGYTF
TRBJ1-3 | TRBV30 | CAWTPLELSGNTIYF
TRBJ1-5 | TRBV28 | CASSSGQGWDQPQHF
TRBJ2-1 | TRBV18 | CASLSGGYSYNEQFF
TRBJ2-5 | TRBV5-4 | CASSRDSRYQETQYF